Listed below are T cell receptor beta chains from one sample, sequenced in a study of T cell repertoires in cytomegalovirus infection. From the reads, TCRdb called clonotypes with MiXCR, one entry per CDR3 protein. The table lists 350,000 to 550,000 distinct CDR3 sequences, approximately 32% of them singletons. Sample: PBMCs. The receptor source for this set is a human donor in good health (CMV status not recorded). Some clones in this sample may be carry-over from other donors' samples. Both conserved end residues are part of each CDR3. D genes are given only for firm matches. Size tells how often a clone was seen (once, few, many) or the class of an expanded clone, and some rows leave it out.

CDR3nt: TGCAGTGCCAACCGGGACCCTCCCCAGGGCGATCAGCCCCAGCATTTT; CDR3aa: CSANRDPPQGDQPQHF; d_gene: .; v_gene: TRBV20-1; abundance: .; j_gene: TRBJ1-5
CDR3nt: TGTGCCAGCAGCTTCGGGACAGCCAGTACACCCCTCCACTTT; CDR3aa: CASSFGTASTPLHF; d_gene: TRBD1; v_gene: TRBV5-6; abundance: .; j_gene: TRBJ1-6
CDR3nt: TGTGCCAGCACGGAACAGGTACCTACGAACACCGGGGAGCTGTTTTTT; CDR3aa: CASTEQVPTNTGELFF; d_gene: .; v_gene: TRBV2; abundance: few; j_gene: TRBJ2-2
CDR3nt: TGTGCCAGCAGTGAAGCCGACAGACCAGGGGGGTCCCAGCATTTT; CDR3aa: CASSEADRPGGSQHF; d_gene: TRBD1; v_gene: TRBV6-1; abundance: few; j_gene: TRBJ1-5
CDR3nt: TGTGCCAGCGAAAGTTTACAGGGTATCCAGCCCCAGCATTTT; CDR3aa: CASESLQGIQPQHF; d_gene: .; v_gene: TRBV19; abundance: .; j_gene: TRBJ1-5
CDR3nt: TGCAGCGTCGGGGCGGGGGAGGGCCTTAGCTCCTACAATGAGCAGTTCTTC; CDR3aa: CSVGAGEGLSSYNEQFF; d_gene: TRBD2; v_gene: TRBV29-1; abundance: few; j_gene: TRBJ2-1
CDR3nt: TGTGCCAGCAGAGGACACGGGACAGCCTTTTCCTACGAGCAGTACTTC; CDR3aa: CASRGHGTAFSYEQYF; d_gene: TRBD1; v_gene: TRBV27; abundance: few; j_gene: TRBJ2-7
CDR3nt: TGTGCCAGTACCCTGACAGGGATGAACACTGAAGCTTTCTTT; CDR3aa: CASTLTGMNTEAFF; d_gene: TRBD1; v_gene: TRBV19; abundance: .; j_gene: TRBJ1-1
CDR3nt: TGCGCCAGCAGTGAGGGGCTAGCAAAAGAGACCCAGTACTTC; CDR3aa: CASSEGLAKETQYF; d_gene: .; v_gene: TRBV10-1; abundance: .; j_gene: TRBJ2-5
CDR3nt: TGCAGTGCTAGACCGGGGACGGGGACCAATGAGCAGTTCTTC; CDR3aa: CSARPGTGTNEQFF; d_gene: .; v_gene: TRBV20-1; abundance: .; j_gene: TRBJ2-1
CDR3nt: TGTGCCAGCGCATCCCGAATTGGCGAGCAGTACTTC; CDR3aa: CASASRIGEQYF; d_gene: .; v_gene: TRBV7-2; abundance: many; j_gene: TRBJ2-7
CDR3nt: TGCAGTGCCTGGGCGCGGGAGGCCGCAATTAGAGAGACCCAGTACTTC; CDR3aa: CSAWAREAAIRETQYF; d_gene: TRBD2; v_gene: TRBV20-1; abundance: .; j_gene: TRBJ2-5
CDR3nt: TGTGCCAACTCAAGGACAGCCAACACTGAAGCTTTCTTT; CDR3aa: CANSRTANTEAFF; d_gene: .; v_gene: TRBV12-3/TRBV12-4; abundance: .; j_gene: TRBJ1-1
CDR3nt: TGTGCCAGCAGCCCGGGGTGTAGCGACTCACCCCTCCACTTT; CDR3aa: CASSPGCSDSPLHF; d_gene: .; v_gene: TRBV6-5; abundance: .; j_gene: TRBJ1-6
CDR3nt: TGCAGTGCTCCCCCCCCCCGCAGGGGGCAGGTCACAGATACGCAGTATTTT; CDR3aa: CSAPPPRRGQVTDTQYF; d_gene: TRBD1; v_gene: TRBV20-1; abundance: .; j_gene: TRBJ2-3
CDR3nt: TGTGCCAGTAGGGAGGACAGAAGCTCCTACAATGAGCAGTTCTTC; CDR3aa: CASREDRSSYNEQFF; d_gene: .; v_gene: TRBV19; abundance: many; j_gene: TRBJ2-1
CDR3nt: TGTGCCAGCCGCTCCCAAGGGGGAGAGGGGGTCAACACCGGGGAGTTGTTTTTT; CDR3aa: CASRSQGGEGVNTGELFF; d_gene: .; v_gene: TRBV5-4; abundance: once; j_gene: TRBJ2-2
CDR3nt: TGTGCCGGCAGCTTCTCCGGGACTAGAAAAGACTACGAGCAGTACTTC; CDR3aa: CAGSFSGTRKDYEQYF; d_gene: TRBD2; v_gene: TRBV7-9; abundance: few; j_gene: TRBJ2-7
CDR3nt: TGTGCCAGCAGCTTCCCCCTTCAGGGTCAATCCTACGAGCAGTACTTC; CDR3aa: CASSFPLQGQSYEQYF; d_gene: .; v_gene: TRBV7-2; abundance: few; j_gene: TRBJ2-7
CDR3nt: TGCAGTGCTAGAGATACCTCGGGACTAGCGGGCGCAAACAATGAGCAGTTCTTC; CDR3aa: CSARDTSGLAGANNEQFF; d_gene: TRBD2; v_gene: TRBV20-1; abundance: few; j_gene: TRBJ2-1
CDR3nt: TGTGCCAGCAGCCAGATATCCGGGACAGGGGGAACTGAAGCTTTCTTT; CDR3aa: CASSQISGTGGTEAFF; d_gene: TRBD1; v_gene: TRBV3-1; abundance: once; j_gene: TRBJ1-1
CDR3nt: TGTGCCAGCAGTTACAGCTACCGGGACAGGGTTAACTACGAGCAGTACTTC; CDR3aa: CASSYSYRDRVNYEQYF; d_gene: TRBD1; v_gene: TRBV6-2/TRBV6-3; abundance: .; j_gene: TRBJ2-7
CDR3nt: TGTGCCAGCAACACCTGGCCCAGAAGAAACTATGGCTACACCTTC; CDR3aa: CASNTWPRRNYGYTF; d_gene: .; v_gene: TRBV12-3/TRBV12-4; abundance: .; j_gene: TRBJ1-2
CDR3nt: TGTGCCAGCAGCTTAGGTTCGGGGGTCCTCACAGATACGCAGTATTTT; CDR3aa: CASSLGSGVLTDTQYF; d_gene: .; v_gene: TRBV7-6; abundance: .; j_gene: TRBJ2-3
CDR3nt: TGTGCCAGCAGCCCAGGGGATGAAGCTTTCTTT; CDR3aa: CASSPGDEAFF; d_gene: .; v_gene: TRBV7-9; abundance: many; j_gene: TRBJ1-1
CDR3nt: TGTGCCAGCAGTTTTCTTCAGTCGAATGAGCAGTTCTTC; CDR3aa: CASSFLQSNEQFF; d_gene: .; v_gene: TRBV28; abundance: many; j_gene: TRBJ2-1
CDR3nt: TGTGCCAGTAGTATGCCACAGCAGAACACTGAAGCTTTCTTT; CDR3aa: CASSMPQQNTEAFF; d_gene: .; v_gene: TRBV19; abundance: .; j_gene: TRBJ1-1
CDR3nt: TGTGCCAGCAGCCCGGGACAGGGCTTCTCTGGAAACACCATATATTTT; CDR3aa: CASSPGQGFSGNTIYF; d_gene: TRBD1; v_gene: TRBV7-6; abundance: many; j_gene: TRBJ1-3
CDR3nt: TGTGCCAGCAGCCGAACGGGGGGTCGTGAGCAGTTCTTC; CDR3aa: CASSRTGGREQFF; d_gene: TRBD2; v_gene: TRBV7-2; abundance: .; j_gene: TRBJ2-1
CDR3nt: TGTGCCAGCAGCTTTAACGGCGTCTCTGGAAACACCATATATTTT; CDR3aa: CASSFNGVSGNTIYF; d_gene: .; v_gene: TRBV7-6; abundance: .; j_gene: TRBJ1-3
CDR3nt: TGCGCCAGCAGTGAGCAACAGTTTAACTATGGCTACACCTTC; CDR3aa: CASSEQQFNYGYTF; d_gene: .; v_gene: TRBV10-2; abundance: .; j_gene: TRBJ1-2
CDR3nt: TGTGCCAGCAGCTTACCCGGAGCGATGGGGGCGGGTGAAGCTTTCTTT; CDR3aa: CASSLPGAMGAGEAFF; d_gene: .; v_gene: TRBV7-6; abundance: .; j_gene: TRBJ1-1
CDR3nt: TGCAGTGGGCGACGGCGGGGATACACAGATACGCAGTATTTT; CDR3aa: CSGRRRGYTDTQYF; d_gene: .; v_gene: TRBV20-1; abundance: .; j_gene: TRBJ2-3
CDR3nt: TGTGCCAGTACATTGGACAGCGCGAACACCGGGGAGCTGTTTTTT; CDR3aa: CASTLDSANTGELFF; d_gene: .; v_gene: TRBV19; abundance: .; j_gene: TRBJ2-2
CDR3nt: TGTGCCAGCACCTCGGACACCTGGACCTATGGCTACACCTTC; CDR3aa: CASTSDTWTYGYTF; d_gene: .; v_gene: TRBV28; abundance: many; j_gene: TRBJ1-2
CDR3nt: TGTGCCAGCAGTTTAGCCCGGACAGGGTTCAGATTTGGCGGGGAGCTGTTTTTT; CDR3aa: CASSLARTGFRFGGELFF; d_gene: TRBD1; v_gene: TRBV28; abundance: .; j_gene: TRBJ2-2